Listed below are T cell receptor beta chains from one sample, sequenced in a study of patients and donors after allogeneic stem cell transplantation. TCRdb independently ran MiXCR on the RT-PCR reads; one entry per CDR3 protein. The table shows some 880,000 distinct CDR3 sequences, with more than 15% occurring only once. The specimen sequenced was blood, either unsorted or a sorted T cell fraction (not recorded which). These receptors all stem from a human donor who was either an allogeneic HSCT recipient or a stem cell or donor lymphocyte infusion donor (not recorded which). It is not recorded whose cells these are; they may come from a transplant donor. The CDR3 runs from the conserved cysteine through the conserved F or W. The D gene is left open where the match is weak. Not every row has a clone size; where given, it reads once, few, many or a size class.

TRBV10-3,TRBJ1-1,few,11,.,CAIRLNTEAFF,TGTGCCATCAGGTTAAACACTGAAGCTTTCTTT
TRBV11-1,TRBJ2-1,few,18,.,CASSLGNLHPDDYNEQFF,TGTGCCAGCAGCTTAGGAAATCTGCATCCCGACGACTACAATGAGCAGTTCTTC
TRBV4-3,TRBJ2-1,.,18,.,CASSQDLLAKAIANEQFF,TGCGCCAGCAGCCAAGATCTCCTAGCGAAAGCTATTGCCAATGAGCAGTTCTTC
TRBV12-3/TRBV12-4,TRBJ1-2,.,13,.,CASSLGGAVGYTF,TGTGCCAGCAGTTTAGGAGGGGCGGTTGGCTACACCTTC
TRBV2,TRBJ2-1,.,11,.,CASRGFGIQFF,TGTGCCAGCAGGGGATTTGGGATCCAGTTCTTC
TRBV3-1,TRBJ2-7,.,14,.,CASSSTSPSYEQYF,TGTGCCAGCAGCTCCACTAGCCCTTCCTACGAGCAGTACTTC
TRBV4-1,TRBJ2-1,.,18,TRBD2,CASSQDVVRGVAYNEQFF,TGCGCCAGCAGCCAAGATGTAGTACGGGGGGTGGCCTACAATGAGCAGTTCTTC
TRBV29-1,TRBJ1-2,few,11,.,CSVEGGRGYTF,TGCAGCGTTGAAGGAGGGAGGGGCTACACCTTC
TRBV12-3/TRBV12-4,TRBJ1-2,.,17,TRBD1,CASSGGLWSGGRSGYTF,TGTGCCAGCAGTGGTGGGTTATGGTCAGGGGGTCGGTCTGGCTACACCTTC
TRBV9,TRBJ2-1,few,17,TRBD2,CASSVVGSGGLYNEQFF,TGTGCCAGCAGCGTAGTGGGTAGCGGGGGCCTGTACAATGAGCAGTTCTTC
TRBV6-1,TRBJ2-5,.,13,.,CASSEAVWVAQYF,TGTGCCAGCAGTGAAGCGGTATGGGTGGCCCAGTACTTC
TRBV12-3/TRBV12-4,TRBJ2-7,many,16,TRBD2,CASSSSSTSPAYEQYF,TGTGCCAGCAGTTCGTCCTCGACTAGCCCCGCCTACGAGCAGTACTTC
TRBV20-1,TRBJ2-7,few,13,.,CSARGRPSYEQYF,TGCAGTGCTAGAGGTCGCCCCTCCTACGAGCAGTACTTC
TRBV4-2,TRBJ2-2,.,15,TRBD2,CASSQDSREGSGLFF,TGTGCCAGCAGCCAAGATTCGAGGGAGGGTAGTGGGCTGTTTTTT
TRBV30,TRBJ2-1,few,15,.,CAWSQTRSSYNEQFF,TGTGCCTGGAGTCAAACTAGGAGCTCCTACAATGAGCAGTTCTTC
TRBV20-1,TRBJ1-1,few,10,.,CSARTAEAFF,TGCAGTGCTAGGACAGCAGAAGCTTTCTTT
TRBV19,TRBJ1-5,.,17,.,CASSIDLLGEVRQPQHF,TGTGCCAGTAGTATAGATCTATTGGGTGAGGTAAGACAGCCCCAGCATTTT
TRBV5-1,TRBJ1-1,.,15,.,CASSLATGSVSEAFF,TGCGCCAGCAGCTTGGCCACGGGTTCGGTTAGTGAAGCTTTCTTT
TRBV20-1,TRBJ1-5,once,15,.,CSAPTGGSGNQPQHF,TGCAGTGCTCCGACGGGGGGTTCGGGCAATCAGCCCCAGCATTTT
TRBV4-1,TRBJ2-1,few,16,TRBD2,CASSQATSGFYNEQFF,TGCGCCAGCAGCCAGGCTACTAGCGGCTTTTACAATGAGCAGTTCTTC
TRBV6-5,TRBJ2-7,few,10,.,CAVGEYEQYF,TGTGCCGTCGGCGAATACGAGCAGTACTTC
TRBV6-2/TRBV6-3,TRBJ2-1,.,13,.,CASSYFRSNEQFF,TGTGCCAGCAGTTATTTTAGGAGCAATGAGCAGTTCTTC
TRBV18,TRBJ1-5,few,15,.,CASSPDGQNNQPQHF,TGTGCCAGCTCACCAGACGGACAGAACAATCAGCCCCAGCATTTT
TRBV4-3,TRBJ1-6,few,16,TRBD1,CASSLRTGQGNSPLHF,TGCGCCAGCAGCCTACGGACAGGGCAGGGTAATTCACCCCTCCACTTT
TRBV12-3/TRBV12-4,TRBJ1-1,many,16,TRBD1,CASSRDRGARFTEAFF,TGTGCCAGCAGTAGAGACAGGGGGGCAAGGTTCACTGAAGCTTTCTTT
TRBV4-2,TRBJ1-2,few,14,.,CASSLDHRVHGYTF,TGTGCCAGCAGCCTAGACCACAGGGTCCATGGCTACACCTTC
TRBV6-5,TRBJ1-2,.,12,.,CASSYSPDGYTF,TGTGCCAGCAGTTACTCGCCCGATGGCTACACCTTC
TRBV15,TRBJ2-7,.,14,.,CATSRERQTYEQYF,TGTGCCACCAGCAGAGAAAGGCAGACCTACGAGCAGTACTTC